This passage covers 8 T cell receptor beta chains from one sample sequenced in a study of shared clonotypes between healthy human individuals. CD45RO negativity and positive selection for CCR7 defined naive CD8 cells, a population that excluded terminally differentiated effector memory CD45RA+ cells. Only in-frame clones appear in the TCRdb table, and some are missing; sequencing was by immunoSEQ multiplex PCR. The table records about 2.1 million clones, around 93% of them present only once. The sample consisted of naive CD8+ T cells from PBMCs. The receptor source for this set is a man aged 18 to 29 in good health. Some clones in this sample may be carry-over from other donors' samples.

This chain's CDR3 is CASSVDLAGVGDEQFF. CDR3 DNA sequence: TGTGCCAGCAGCGTAGACCTAGCGGGAGTAGGGGATGAGCAGTTCTTC. This chain links TRBV9 with TRBJ2-1, with 10 bases identical to TRBD2. Germline CDR1 reads SGDLS; CDR2 reads YYNGEE. The CDR3 is 16 residues long. J was trimmed by 8 bases and V by 0 bases; bases with no gene match: 8.

The chain recombines TRBV28 with TRBJ2-7; 8 nucleotides agree with TRBD1. The V segment lost 6 bases and the J segment 5 bases; nucleotides outside the gene matches: 9. CDR3 length equals 14 residues. CDR1 and CDR2 (germline): MDHEN, SYDVKM. The CDR3 loop reads CASSLLQGVHEQYF. As DNA, the CDR3 is TGTGCCAGCAGCCTACTACAGGGGGTGCACGAGCAGTACTTC.

V is TRBV2 and J is TRBJ2-5; 12 bases match TRBD2. The ends lost 8 bases at V and 5 bases at J; junction bases unmatched: 15. Germline CDR1 and CDR2: SNHLY and FYNNEI. The CDR3 length is 17 residues. The CDR3 is CASRKSSGRANGETQYF. The CDR3 coding sequence is TGTGCCAGCCGAAAATCTAGCGGGAGGGCCAACGGGGAGACCCAGTACTTC.

The gene calls are TRBV9 and TRBJ2-1, with 9 bases fitting TRBD2. This CDR3 contains 16 residues. The J segment lost 3 bases and the V segment lost 0 bases, leaving 4 bases of the junction unmatched. CDR1 is SGDLS, CDR2 YYNGEE, per germline. The DNA of the CDR3 is TGTGCCAGCAGCGTAGCTCGACTAGCGGACTACAATGAGCAGTTCTTC. This sequence encodes CASSVARLADYNEQFF.

The CDR3 DNA sequence: TGTGCCAGCAGTGACGACCGTGGACTCCAAGAGACCCAGTACTTC. This encodes CASSDDRGLQETQYF. This chain links TRBV2 with TRBJ2-5, with D perhaps TRBD2 (5 bases). Trimming cost V 3 bases and J 1 base, with 12 bases left between them. The germline V gene has CDR1 SNHLY and CDR2 FYNNEI. This CDR3 comprises 15 residues.

The J gene is TRBJ1-1, the V gene TRBV29-1; D ambiguous. The CDR3 totals 16 residues. Between the trimmed V and J ends, which lost 5 bases and 0 bases, there was a span of 19 bases. Germline values: CDR1 SQVTM, CDR2 ANQGSEA. CDR3 in DNA: TGCAGCGTTCGACCCCCGGCAGGCGAGGTGAACACTGAAGCTTTCTTT. This translates into CSVRPPAGEVNTEAFF.

The chain is built from TRBV4-1 and TRBJ1-2, with D maybe TRBD1 (6 bases). Trimming removed 3 bases at V and 2 bases at J, with 22 bases between. The CDR3 is 18 amino acids. Germline V gene data show CDR1 as MGHRA and CDR2 as YSYEKL. DNA of the CDR3: TGCGCCAGCAGCCAGCACAGGGAGCGTGGGACCCAGAACTATGGCTACACCTTC. Encoded protein: CASSQHRERGTQNYGYTF.

The chain is built from TRBV4-3 and TRBJ2-3, with TRBD2 as a possible D gene (6 bases). The CDR3 length is 17 residues. Germline lookup yields CDR1 LGHNA and CDR2 YSLEER. Trimming took 0 bases from V and 5 from J, leaving 18 bases between them. The CDR3 nucleotides are TGCGCCAGCAGCCAAGAGATGATCGGGAGTCTTCGAGATACGCAGTATTTT. Protein: CASSQEMIGSLRDTQYF.